Listed below are T cell receptor beta chains from one sample, sequenced in a study of OX40 agonist ivuxolimab in advanced cancers. The data were produced by immunoSEQ multiplex PCR, yet TCRdb's version contains in-frame clones alone and is incomplete. The table shows 85,000 to 100,000 clones, with around 94% occurring only once. Sequencing used CD4+ or CD8+ T cells sorted from blood, obtained in a trial of the OX40 agonist ivuxolimab. These receptors originate from an adult with an advanced solid tumor such as melanoma, head and neck, liver or kidney cancer. Both conserved end residues are part of each CDR3. D genes are given only for firm matches. Clone sizes are given selectively: once, few, many, or a class where the clone is expanded.

D	J	V	size	DNA	CDR3
-	TRBJ1-5	TRBV11-2	-	TGTGCCAGCAGCTCCGGGGAGGGCCCCAGGGAGCCCCAGCATTTT	CASSSGEGPREPQHF
TRBD1	TRBJ2-7	TRBV27	-	TGTGCCAGCAGTTTATACGGGACAGGGGCCTACGAGCAGTACTTC	CASSLYGTGAYEQYF
-	TRBJ1-1	TRBV18	-	TGTGCCAGCTCACCGCGGGGGGGTGAGGGGACTGAAGCTTTCTTT	CASSPRGGEGTEAFF
TRBD1	TRBJ2-7	TRBV27	-	TGTGCCAGCAGTCCCCGACAAGGGACAGGGAGGTACGAGCAGTACTTC	CASSPRQGTGRYEQYF
-	TRBJ2-2	TRBV7-3	-	TGTGCCAGCAAACGTGGAGGGACCGCGAACACCGGGGAGCTGTTTTTT	CASKRGGTANTGELFF
-	TRBJ1-1	TRBV10-3	-	TGTGCCATCAGTGGACCCGGCGTGAACACTGAAGCTTTCTTT	CAISGPGVNTEAFF
-	TRBJ1-3	TRBV4-2	-	TGTGCCAGCAGAGTAGGCCTCCTGGCTGGAAACACCATATATTTT	CASRVGLLAGNTIYF
-	TRBJ1-2	TRBV5-1	-	TGCGCCAGCAGCTTGGACGGAGCTAACTATGGCTACACCTTC	CASSLDGANYGYTF
-	TRBJ2-3	TRBV15	-	TGTGCCACCAGCGAAGGGGGGGCGGGAGACACGCAGTATTTT	CATSEGGAGDTQYF
-	TRBJ1-1	TRBV7-2	-	TGTGCCAGCAGCTTAAGAGGGGGAGCCCGTCGGTTGAACACTGAAGCTTTCTTT	CASSLRGGARRLNTEAFF
TRBD1	TRBJ1-2	TRBV18	-	TGTGCCAGCTCACCAGGGGACAGTTCTTCCTATGGCTACACCTTC	CASSPGDSSSYGYTF
-	TRBJ1-1	TRBV5-4	-	TGTGCCAGCAGCCCCCCCCCAGGGGAGAACACTGAAGCTTTCTTT	CASSPPPGENTEAFF
-	TRBJ1-6	TRBV25-1	-	TGTGCCAGCAGTGAATGTGAGGGGCGCTCATCTTGTAATTCACCCCTCCACTTT	CASSECEGRSSCNSPLHF
TRBD1	TRBJ1-6	TRBV30	-	TGTGCCTGGAGCCGATTGACCCGTTCCGGGACAGCAAATTCACCCCTCCACTTT	CAWSRLTRSGTANSPLHF
-	TRBJ2-7	TRBV28	-	TGTGCCAGCAGTTTCACGACGACAGTCTACGAGCAGTACTTC	CASSFTTTVYEQYF
-	TRBJ1-2	TRBV10-3	-	TGTGCCATCAGTGAAGGGACGGACATCTATGGCTACACCTTC	CAISEGTDIYGYTF
TRBD1	TRBJ2-7	TRBV28	-	TGTGCCAGCAGTTCCAGACAGGGACCACCGTACGAGCAGTACTTC	CASSSRQGPPYEQYF
-	TRBJ1-2	TRBV28	-	TGTGCCAGCTCGGGCACATCTCTCTATGGCTACACCTTC	CASSGTSLYGYTF
-	TRBJ2-7	TRBV30	-	TGTGCCTGGAGTACTACCCCCGAATCCGAGCAGTACTTC	CAWSTTPESEQYF
TRBD1	TRBJ2-7	TRBV19	few	TGTGCCAGTAGTCCTTCCGGGACAGGGACCTACGAGCAGTACTTC	CASSPSGTGTYEQYF
-	TRBJ1-1	TRBV5-1	once	TGCGCCAGCAGCTTGGCGGGCAGGGACACTGAAGCTTTCTTT	CASSLAGRDTEAFF
-	TRBJ1-2	TRBV19	-	TGTGCCAGACAGCCATACAGGGTTTCTTTGGATGGCTACACCTTC	CARQPYRVSLDGYTF
TRBD1	TRBJ2-7	TRBV7-2	-	TGTGCCAGCAGCTTAGAGGGACAGGGTAGGCAGCAGTACTTC	CASSLEGQGRQQYF
-	TRBJ2-5	TRBV28	once	TGTGCCAGCACTAAAAGTCCGGGACGGAATCTCGGCGAGACCCAGTACTTC	CASTKSPGRNLGETQYF
TRBD1	TRBJ2-3	TRBV7-2	-	TGTGCCAGCAGCCCGGGACAGGGTTCCACAGATACGCAGTATTTT	CASSPGQGSTDTQYF
-	TRBJ2-5	TRBV28	-	TGTGCCAGCAGCCAAGAGACCCAGTACTTC	CASSQETQYF
TRBD1	TRBJ2-5	TRBV5-4	-	TGTGCCAGCAGCTTGGCCCTGGACAGGCAAGAGACCCAGTACTTC	CASSLALDRQETQYF
TRBD1	TRBJ2-3	TRBV6-1	-	TGTGCCAGCACCCCCCGGGACAGGGACACAGATACGCAGTATTTT	CASTPRDRDTDTQYF
TRBD2	TRBJ2-1	TRBV9	-	TGTGCCAGCAGCGCGCTAACTAGCGGGAGCAATGAGCAGTTCTTC	CASSALTSGSNEQFF
-	TRBJ2-5	TRBV7-6	-	TGTGCCAGCAGCTTAAGGGAAGAGACCCAGTACTTC	CASSLREETQYF
TRBD2	TRBJ2-3	TRBV11-3	-	TGTGCCAGCAGCTGGACTAGCGAAGATACGCAGTATTTT	CASSWTSEDTQYF
-	TRBJ1-1	TRBV7-2	-	TGTGCCAGCAGCTACCAGTGGTTGAACACTGAAGCTTTCTTT	CASSYQWLNTEAFF
-	TRBJ2-7	TRBV25-1	-	TGTGCCAGCAGTGAATCCTTGGACAGCCTGTCGGCCTACGAGCAGTACTTC	CASSESLDSLSAYEQYF
-	TRBJ2-2	TRBV5-4	few	TGTGCCAGCACCGCGGGGAGGGGGCGGGGCGGGGAGCTGTTTTTT	CASTAGRGRGGELFF
TRBD2	TRBJ2-2	TRBV30	-	TGTGCCTGGACTGGACTAGCGGGAGGTTATGGCGGGGAGCTGTTTTTT	CAWTGLAGGYGGELFF
-	TRBJ1-1	TRBV25-1	-	TGTGCCAGCAGTGAATATCAGGGGAAGGCAGAATTAATTTATTTT	CASSEYQGKAELIYF
TRBD2	TRBJ2-1	TRBV9	-	TGTGCCAGCAGCGTAGGGGCGGGAGGGCCCTCCTACAATGAGCAGTTCTTC	CASSVGAGGPSYNEQFF
TRBD1	TRBJ2-7	TRBV29-1	-	TGCAGCGTCGGGGACAGAAGCTCCTACGAGCAGTACTTC	CSVGDRSSYEQYF
-	TRBJ2-3	TRBV19	-	TGTGCCACCGCCGGGCGGGAACGGTATTTT	CATAGRERYF
-	TRBJ1-2	TRBV18	-	TGTGCCAGCTCACCACCCCAGGGGAAGAAGGACTATGGCTACACCTTC	CASSPPQGKKDYGYTF
TRBD2	TRBJ2-3	TRBV5-4	-	TGTGCCAGCAGCACCCGACTAGCGGGGCACACAGATACGCAGTATTTT	CASSTRLAGHTDTQYF
-	TRBJ2-1	TRBV7-8	once	TGTGCCAGCAGCTTAGCGCGGGGAGGCCTAACATCCTCCAATGAGCAGTTCTTC	CASSLARGGLTSSNEQFF
-	TRBJ2-6	TRBV2	-	TGTGCCAGGGGGGCACAGTCGAGCCTTGCCAACGTCCTGACTTTC	CARGAQSSLANVLTF
-	TRBJ1-2	TRBV28	-	TGTGCCAGCAGCTCTATACCTGGGTCGGCTTCTGGCTACACCTTC	CASSSIPGSASGYTF
-	TRBJ1-5	TRBV21-1	-	TGTGCCAGCAGCAAAGGGGGGGACCCTCCGTTAGGCAATCAGCCCCAGCATTTT	CASSKGGDPPLGNQPQHF